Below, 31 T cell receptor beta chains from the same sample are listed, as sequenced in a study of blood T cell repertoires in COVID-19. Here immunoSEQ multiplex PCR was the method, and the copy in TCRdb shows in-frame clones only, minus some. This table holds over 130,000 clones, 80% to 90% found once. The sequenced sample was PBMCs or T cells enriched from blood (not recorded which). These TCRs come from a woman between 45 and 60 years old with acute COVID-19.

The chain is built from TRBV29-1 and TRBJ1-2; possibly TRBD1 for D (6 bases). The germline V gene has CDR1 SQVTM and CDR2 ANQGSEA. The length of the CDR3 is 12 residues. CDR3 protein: CGIGGGDLGYTF. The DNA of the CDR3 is TGCGGTATTGGGGGGGGCGACCTTGGCTACACCTTC.

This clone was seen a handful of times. CDR3 sequence: CASSQKTGYGYTF. The CDR3 DNA reads TGTGCCAGCAGCCAAAAGACAGGGTATGGCTACACCTTC. The chain couples TRBV27 to TRBJ1-2; 7 bases match TRBD1. The CDR3 covers 13 residues. The V gene end was trimmed by 6 bases and the J gene end by 5 bases; junction bases not matched to a gene: 6. CDR1 is MNHEY and CDR2 is SMNVEV in the germline V gene (reference sequence).

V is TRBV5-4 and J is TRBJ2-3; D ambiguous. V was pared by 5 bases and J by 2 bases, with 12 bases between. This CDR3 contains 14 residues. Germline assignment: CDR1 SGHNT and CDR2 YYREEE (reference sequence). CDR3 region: CASRESPHTDTQYF. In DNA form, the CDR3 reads TGTGCCAGCAGGGAGAGCCCCCACACAGATACGCAGTATTTT. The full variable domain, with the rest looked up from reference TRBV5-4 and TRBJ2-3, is ETGVTQSPTHLIKTRGQQVTLRCSSQSGHNTVSWYQQALGQGPQFIFQYYREEENGRGNFPPRFSGLQFPNYSSELNVNALELDDSALYLCASRESPHTDTQYFGPGTRLTVL.

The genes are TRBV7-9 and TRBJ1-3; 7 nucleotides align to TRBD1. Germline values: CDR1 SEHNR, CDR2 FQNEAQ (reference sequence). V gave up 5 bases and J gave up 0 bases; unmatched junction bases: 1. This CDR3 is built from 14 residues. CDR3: CASSRDSSGNTIYF. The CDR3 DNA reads TGTGCCAGCAGCAGGGACAGCTCTGGAAACACCATATATTTT.

The CDR3 region is CASSDGLSYEQYF. CDR3 DNA sequence: TGTGCCAGCAGTGACGGGTTGTCCTACGAGCAGTACTTC. This chain uses TRBV6-1 with TRBJ2-7, with D uncertain. CDR3 length: 13 residues. Germline V gives CDR1 MNHNS, CDR2 SASEGT. V lost 3 bases and J lost 1, with 7 bases in between.

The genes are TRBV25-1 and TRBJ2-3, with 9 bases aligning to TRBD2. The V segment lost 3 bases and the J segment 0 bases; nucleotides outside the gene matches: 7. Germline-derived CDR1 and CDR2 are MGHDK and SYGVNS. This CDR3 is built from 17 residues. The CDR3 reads CASSEPTSGPSTDTQYF. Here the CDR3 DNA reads TGTGCCAGCAGTGAGCCGACTAGCGGACCTAGCACAGATACGCAGTATTTT.

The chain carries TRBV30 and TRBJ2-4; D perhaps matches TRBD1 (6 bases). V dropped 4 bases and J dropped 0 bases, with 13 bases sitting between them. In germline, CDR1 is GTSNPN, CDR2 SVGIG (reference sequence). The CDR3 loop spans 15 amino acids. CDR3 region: CAWTKDRLAKNIQYF. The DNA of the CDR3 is TGTGCCTGGACCAAGGACAGACTAGCCAAAAACATTCAGTACTTC. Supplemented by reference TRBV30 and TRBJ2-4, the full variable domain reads SQTIHQWPATLVQPVGSPLSLECTVEGTSNPNLYWYRQAAGRGLQLLFYSVGIGQISSEVPQNLSASRPQDRQFILSSKKLLLSDSGFYLCAWTKDRLAKNIQYFGAGTRLSVL.

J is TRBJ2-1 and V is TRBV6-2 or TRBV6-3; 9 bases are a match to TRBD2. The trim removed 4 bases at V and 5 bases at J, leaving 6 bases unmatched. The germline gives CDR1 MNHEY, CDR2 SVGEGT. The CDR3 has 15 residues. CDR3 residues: CASSLAGAYNNEQFF. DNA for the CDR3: TGTGCCAGCAGTTTAGCGGGAGCGTACAACAATGAGCAGTTCTTC.

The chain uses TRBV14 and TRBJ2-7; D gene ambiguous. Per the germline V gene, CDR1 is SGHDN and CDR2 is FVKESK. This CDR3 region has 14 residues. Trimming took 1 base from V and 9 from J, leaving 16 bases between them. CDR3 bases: TGTGCCAGCAGCCAAGCCGGCTCTGCAGCGAGGCAGTACTTC. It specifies CASSQAGSAARQYF.

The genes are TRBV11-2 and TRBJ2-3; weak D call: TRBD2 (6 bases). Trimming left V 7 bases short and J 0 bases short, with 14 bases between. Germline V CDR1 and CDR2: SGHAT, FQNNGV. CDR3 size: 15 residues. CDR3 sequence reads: CASTRDSGSTDTQYF. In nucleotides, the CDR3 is TGTGCCAGCACCCGGGACTCGGGAAGCACAGATACGCAGTATTTT.

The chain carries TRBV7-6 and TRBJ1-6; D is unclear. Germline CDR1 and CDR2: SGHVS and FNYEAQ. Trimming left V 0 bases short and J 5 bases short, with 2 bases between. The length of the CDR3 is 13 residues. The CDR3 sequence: CASSLANNSPLHF. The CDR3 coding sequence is TGTGCCAGCAGCTTAGCCAATAATTCACCCCTCCACTTT.

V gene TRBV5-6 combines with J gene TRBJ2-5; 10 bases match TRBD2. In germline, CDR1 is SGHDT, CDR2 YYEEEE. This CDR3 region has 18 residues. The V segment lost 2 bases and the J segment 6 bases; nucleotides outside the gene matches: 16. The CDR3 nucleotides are TGTGCCAGCAGCTTTTTTGGGCTCAGCGGGAGGGCCTCGAAGACCCAGTACTTC. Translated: CASSFFGLSGRASKTQYF. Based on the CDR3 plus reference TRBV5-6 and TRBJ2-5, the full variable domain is DAGVTQSPTHLIKTRGQQVTLRCSPKSGHDTVSWYQQALGQGPQFIFQYYEEEERQRGNFPDRFSGHQFPNYSSELNVNALLLGDSALYLCASSFFGLSGRASKTQYFGPGTRLLVL.

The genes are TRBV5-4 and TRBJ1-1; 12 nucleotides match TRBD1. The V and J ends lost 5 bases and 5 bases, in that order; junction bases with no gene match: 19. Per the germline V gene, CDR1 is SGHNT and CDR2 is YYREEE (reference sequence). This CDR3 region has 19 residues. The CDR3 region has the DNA TGTGCCAGCAGTTCGTTTAAGGGACAGGGGGCCCTTAGGTGGACTGAAGCTTTCTTT. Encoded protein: CASSSFKGQGALRWTEAFF.

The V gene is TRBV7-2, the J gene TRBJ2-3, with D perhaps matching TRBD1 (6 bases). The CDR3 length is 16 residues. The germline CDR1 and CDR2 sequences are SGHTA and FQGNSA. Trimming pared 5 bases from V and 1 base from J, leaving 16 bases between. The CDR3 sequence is CASSPMGPGGTDTQYF. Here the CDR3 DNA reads TGTGCCAGCAGCCCGATGGGACCAGGGGGCACAGATACGCAGTATTTT.

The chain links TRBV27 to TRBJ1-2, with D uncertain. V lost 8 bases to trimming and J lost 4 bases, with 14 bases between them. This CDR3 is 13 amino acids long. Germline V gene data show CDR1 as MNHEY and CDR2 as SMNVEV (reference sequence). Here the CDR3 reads CASSPISGYGYTF. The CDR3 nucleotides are TGTGCCAGCTCCCCTATTAGCGGCTATGGCTACACCTTC.

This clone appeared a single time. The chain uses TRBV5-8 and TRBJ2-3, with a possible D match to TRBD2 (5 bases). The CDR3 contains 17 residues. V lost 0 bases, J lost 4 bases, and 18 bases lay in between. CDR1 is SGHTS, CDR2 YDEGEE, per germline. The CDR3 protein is CASSLDGLGIGADTQYF. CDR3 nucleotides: TGTGCCAGCAGCTTGGATGGGCTCGGGATCGGGGCAGATACGCAGTATTTT.

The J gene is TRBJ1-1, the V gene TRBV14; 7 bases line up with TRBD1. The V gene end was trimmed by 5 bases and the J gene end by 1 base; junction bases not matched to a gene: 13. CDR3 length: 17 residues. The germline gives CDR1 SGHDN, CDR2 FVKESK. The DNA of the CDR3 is TGTGCCAGCAGCTCTTGGGACAGCCAGTTCTGGAACACTGAAGCTTTCTTT. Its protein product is CASSSWDSQFWNTEAFF. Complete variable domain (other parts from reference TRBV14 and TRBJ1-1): EAGVTQFPSHSVIEKGQTVTLRCDPISGHDNLYWYRRVMGKEIKFLLHFVKESKQDESGMPNNRFLAERTGGTYSTLKVQPAELEDSGVYFCASSSWDSQFWNTEAFFGQGTRLTVV.

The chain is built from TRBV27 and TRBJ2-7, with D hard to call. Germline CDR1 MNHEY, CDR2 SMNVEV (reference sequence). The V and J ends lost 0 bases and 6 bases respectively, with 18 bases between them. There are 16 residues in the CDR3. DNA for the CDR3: TGTGCCAGCAGTTTATCCACAGTGTCAACACCAGGCGAGCAGTACTTC. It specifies CASSLSTVSTPGEQYF.

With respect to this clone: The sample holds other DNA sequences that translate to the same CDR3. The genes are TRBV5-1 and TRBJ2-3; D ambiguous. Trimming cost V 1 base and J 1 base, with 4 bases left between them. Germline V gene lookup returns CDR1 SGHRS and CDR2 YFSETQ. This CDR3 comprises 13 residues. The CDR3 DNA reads TGCGCCAGCAGCTTGTCCGGCACAGATACGCAGTATTTT. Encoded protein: CASSLSGTDTQYF.

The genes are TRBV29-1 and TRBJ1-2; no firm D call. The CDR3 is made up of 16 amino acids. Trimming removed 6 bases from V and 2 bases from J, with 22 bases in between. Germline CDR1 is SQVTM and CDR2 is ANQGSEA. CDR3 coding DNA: TGCAGCGTCGTCTCGGGTAGTGGGCCGGGGAACTATGGCTACACCTTC. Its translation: CSVVSGSGPGNYGYTF.

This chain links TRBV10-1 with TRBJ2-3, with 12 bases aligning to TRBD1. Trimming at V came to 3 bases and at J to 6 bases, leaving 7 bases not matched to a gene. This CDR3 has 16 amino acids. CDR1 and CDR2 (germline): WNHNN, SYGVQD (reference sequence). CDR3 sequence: CASSDAGTGGIDTQYF. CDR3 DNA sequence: TGCGCCAGCAGTGACGCCGGGACAGGGGGCATCGATACGCAGTATTTT.

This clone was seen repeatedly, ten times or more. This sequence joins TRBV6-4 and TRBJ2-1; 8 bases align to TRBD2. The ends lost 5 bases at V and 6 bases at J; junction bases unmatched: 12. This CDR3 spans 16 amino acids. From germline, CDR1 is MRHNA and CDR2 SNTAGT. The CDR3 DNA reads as TGTGCCAGCAGTCGCATGGGACTAGGGGGGAGCAATGAGCAGTTCTTC. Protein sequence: CASSRMGLGGSNEQFF.

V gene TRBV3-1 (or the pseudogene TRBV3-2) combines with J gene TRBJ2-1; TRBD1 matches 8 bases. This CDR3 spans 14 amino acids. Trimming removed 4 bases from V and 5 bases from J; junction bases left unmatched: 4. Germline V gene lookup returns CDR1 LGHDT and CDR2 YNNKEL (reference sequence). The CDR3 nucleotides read TGTGCCAGCAGCCCCCAGGGGGCACACAATGAGCAGTTCTTC. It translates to CASSPQGAHNEQFF.

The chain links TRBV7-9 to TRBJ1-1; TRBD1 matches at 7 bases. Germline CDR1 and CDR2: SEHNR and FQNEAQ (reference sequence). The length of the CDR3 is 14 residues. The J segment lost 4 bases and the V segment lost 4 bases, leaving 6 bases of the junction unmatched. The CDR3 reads CASSSGQLRTEAFF. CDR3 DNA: TGTGCCAGCAGCTCGGGACAGCTGCGCACTGAAGCTTTCTTT.

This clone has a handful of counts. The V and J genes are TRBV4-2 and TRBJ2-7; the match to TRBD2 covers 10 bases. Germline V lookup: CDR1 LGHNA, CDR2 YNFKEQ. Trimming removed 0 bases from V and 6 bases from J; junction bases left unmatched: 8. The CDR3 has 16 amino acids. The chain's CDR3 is CASSQEPAGGPREQYF. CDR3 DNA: TGTGCCAGCAGCCAAGAACCAGCGGGAGGGCCTCGCGAGCAGTACTTC.

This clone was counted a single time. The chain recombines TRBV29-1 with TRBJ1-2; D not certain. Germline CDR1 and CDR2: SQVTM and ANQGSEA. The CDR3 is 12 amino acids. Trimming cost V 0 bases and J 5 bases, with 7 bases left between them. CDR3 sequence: CSVEDQVYGYTF. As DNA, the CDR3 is TGCAGCGTTGAAGATCAGGTTTATGGCTACACCTTC.

CDR3 nucleotide sequence: TGTGCCAGCAGTATACTGACAGGGGGAGGTACTGAAGCTTTCTTT. Protein: CASSILTGGGTEAFF. The V gene is TRBV28, the J gene TRBJ1-1; 9 bases map to TRBD1. Per germline, CDR1 MDHEN and CDR2 SYDVKM. The V gene end was trimmed by 5 bases and the J gene end by 5 bases; junction bases not matched to a gene: 9. The CDR3 has 15 amino acids.

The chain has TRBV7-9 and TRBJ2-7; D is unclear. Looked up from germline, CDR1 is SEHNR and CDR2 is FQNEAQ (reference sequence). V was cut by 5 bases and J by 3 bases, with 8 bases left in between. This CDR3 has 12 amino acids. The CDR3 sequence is CASSRPNYEQYF. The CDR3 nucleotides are TGTGCCAGCAGCCGTCCTAACTACGAGCAGTACTTC.

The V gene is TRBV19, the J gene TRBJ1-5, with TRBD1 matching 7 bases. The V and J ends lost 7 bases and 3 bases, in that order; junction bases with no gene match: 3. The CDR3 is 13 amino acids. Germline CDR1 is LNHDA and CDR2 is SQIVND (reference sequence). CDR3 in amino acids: CASMGQTNQPQHF. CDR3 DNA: TGTGCCAGTATGGGACAGACCAATCAGCCCCAGCATTTT.

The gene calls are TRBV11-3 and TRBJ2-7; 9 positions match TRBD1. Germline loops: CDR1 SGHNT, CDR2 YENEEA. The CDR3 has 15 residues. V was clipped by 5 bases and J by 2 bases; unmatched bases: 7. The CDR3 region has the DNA TGTGCCAGCAGCCACATGGGGACAGGGACCTACGAGCAGTACTTC. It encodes CASSHMGTGTYEQYF. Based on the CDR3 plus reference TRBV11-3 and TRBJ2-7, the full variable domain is EAGVVQSPRYKIIEKKQPVAFWCNPISGHNTLYWYLQNLGQGPELLIRYENEEAVDDSQLPKDRFSAERLKGVDSTLKIQPAELGDSAVYLCASSHMGTGTYEQYFGPGTRLTVT.

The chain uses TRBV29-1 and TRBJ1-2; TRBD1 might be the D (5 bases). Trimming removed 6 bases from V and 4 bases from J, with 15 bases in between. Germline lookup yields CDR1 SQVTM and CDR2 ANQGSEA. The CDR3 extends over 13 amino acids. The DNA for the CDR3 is TGCAGCGTCCCCGGGGGGGTCTCCTATGGCTACACCTTC. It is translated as CSVPGGVSYGYTF.